A selection of T cell receptor beta chains follows, all from one sample in a study of cytotoxic CD8 clonotypes in ibrutinib-treated CLL. The assay was immunoSEQ multiplex PCR, and TCRdb's table has in-frame clones only and misses some. The sample has around 310,000 clones, almost 80% seen once. The material sequenced was PBMCs, taken before ibrutinib treatment. The source is a human donor with chronic lymphocytic leukemia. CDR3s include the opening cysteine and the closing phenylalanine or tryptophan. A D gene is named only where the DNA matches it firmly. Rows may omit the clone size; those that give it use once, few, many or a size class.

size,length,V,J,D,DNA,CDR3
-,13,TRBV2,TRBJ1-1,-,TGTGCCAGCAGAAGGGAGTCAGGGACTGAAGCTTTCTTT,CASRRESGTEAFF
few,13,TRBV9,TRBJ2-7,-,TGTGCCAGCAGCGTAGCTGGCCTCTACGAGCAGTACTTC,CASSVAGLYEQYF
-,18,TRBV10-3,TRBJ2-3,TRBD2,TGTGCCATCAGTGATGCCCGACTAGCGGGAGCTTCCACAGATACGCAGTATTTT,CAISDARLAGASTDTQYF
-,17,TRBV19,TRBJ2-7,-,TGTGCCAGTAGTGATAATCATCGGGGAAAACTCGGTTACGAGCAGTACTTC,CASSDNHRGKLGYEQYF
-,14,TRBV9,TRBJ2-3,TRBD2,TGTGCCAGCAGCGTAGGGCTAGCGGGAGGTAGGCAGTATTTT,CASSVGLAGGRQYF
once,11,TRBV4-1,TRBJ2-7,-,TGCGCCAGCAGCCAGTTGGGGGAGCAGTACTTC,CASSQLGEQYF
-,16,TRBV4-2,TRBJ1-2,-,TGTGCCAGCAGCCAAGATAAGGGCGGGAGAAACTATGGCTACACCTTC,CASSQDKGGRNYGYTF
-,15,TRBV5-4,TRBJ2-5,TRBD1,TGTGCCAGCAGCTTGGACAGGGGGCTACAAGAGACCCAGTACTTC,CASSLDRGLQETQYF
-,15,TRBV4-2,TRBJ2-7,-,TGTGCCAGCAGCCAAGCTTCCGTCCTTGGGTACGAGCAGTACTTC,CASSQASVLGYEQYF
-,15,TRBV7-3,TRBJ2-1,TRBD2,TGTGCCAGCAGCTTGGGAGCGGGACTTTTTAATGAGCAGTTCTTC,CASSLGAGLFNEQFF
-,13,TRBV6-4,TRBJ2-1,-,TGTGCCAGCAGTGATGGGGGGGCCAATGAGCAGTTCTTC,CASSDGGANEQFF
-,16,TRBV28,TRBJ2-3,TRBD2,TGTGCCAGCAGTCCTATAGCGGGAGAAGACGCAGATACGCAGTATTTT,CASSPIAGEDADTQYF
-,16,TRBV7-2,TRBJ1-3,-,TGTGCCAGCAGCTTAGGGCCCCTGATCTCTGGAAACACCATATATTTT,CASSLGPLISGNTIYF
-,13,TRBV2,TRBJ2-7,TRBD2,TGTGCCAGCAATAGCGGGAGCTCCTACGAGCAGTACTTC,CASNSGSSYEQYF
-,14,TRBV30,TRBJ2-1,TRBD2,TGTGCCTGGATTGGGACTAGCGACAAGAATGAGCAGTTCTTC,CAWIGTSDKNEQFF
-,14,TRBV2,TRBJ2-5,-,TGTGCCAGTACCTGGGTGGGAGTCCAAGAGACCCAGTACTTC,CASTWVGVQETQYF
-,16,TRBV10-3,TRBJ2-7,TRBD2,TGTGCCATCAGTGAGCCGGGAGGAGACCGAACCTACGAGCAGTACTTC,CAISEPGGDRTYEQYF
-,19,TRBV18,TRBJ2-7,-,TGTGCCAGCTCAGCATGGCCCGGCCAACGAGGGGCTACATCCTACGAGCAGTACTTC,CASSAWPGQRGATSYEQYF
-,16,TRBV4-3,TRBJ1-1,-,TGCGCCAGCAGCCGAAACCCGAATACAGGGCTCACTGAAGCTTTCTTT,CASSRNPNTGLTEAFF
-,15,TRBV30,TRBJ2-1,TRBD2,TGTGCCTGGAGATTAAGACTAGCGGGAGCAAGTGAGCAGTTCTTC,CAWRLRLAGASEQFF
-,17,TRBV2,TRBJ1-1,TRBD1,TGTGCCAGCAGTGACCCTCTTCGGACAGGGGTAGGGACTGAAGCTTTCTTT,CASSDPLRTGVGTEAFF
-,13,TRBV28,TRBJ1-2,TRBD1,TGTGCCAGCAGTATACAGGGGGCCTATGGCTACACCTTC,CASSIQGAYGYTF
few,13,TRBV5-1,TRBJ1-2,TRBD1,TGCGCCAGCAGCACACCCCGGGACAGAATCTACACCTTC,CASSTPRDRIYTF
-,14,TRBV18,TRBJ1-2,TRBD1,TGTGCCAGCTTACCGGGACAGGCGGGCTATGGCTACACCTTC,CASLPGQAGYGYTF
-,13,TRBV30,TRBJ1-5,-,TGTGCCTGGAGTGTCCAGAGAAATCAGCCCCAGCATTTT,CAWSVQRNQPQHF
-,13,TRBV7-6,TRBJ1-1,-,TGTGCCAGCACTCGGGACCCGAACACTGAAGCTTTCTTT,CASTRDPNTEAFF
once,15,TRBV11-3,TRBJ2-1,-,TGTGCCAGCAGTCAGGGGCCCCTGGGCGACAATGAGCAGTTCTTC,CASSQGPLGDNEQFF
-,14,TRBV4-1,TRBJ2-7,-,TGCGCCAGCAGCCAAGCCCCCCGAGGCTACGAGCAGTACTTC,CASSQAPRGYEQYF
-,8,TRBV29-1,TRBJ1-1,-,TGCAGCAACGGCGGCGGTTTCTTT,CSNGGGFF
-,15,TRBV10-1,TRBJ2-3,TRBD2,TGCGCCAGCAAGCGGACTAGCGGGTACACAGATACGCAGTATTTT,CASKRTSGYTDTQYF
-,16,TRBV27,TRBJ2-7,TRBD2,TGTGCCAGCAGAATAACCGGGACTAGCGGGATCTACGAGCAGTACTTC,CASRITGTSGIYEQYF
-,13,TRBV11-2,TRBJ2-7,TRBD2,TGTGCCAGCAGCCGCCCTAGCGGGAGACGGCAGTACTTC,CASSRPSGRRQYF
few,15,TRBV12-2,TRBJ2-5,-,TGTGCAAGTCGCTTAGCTAACCCTCCGGGGGAGACCCAGTACTTC,CASRLANPPGETQYF
-,14,TRBV9,TRBJ1-2,-,TGTGCCAGCAGCGTAGTGGTGGATAACTATGGCTACACCTTC,CASSVVVDNYGYTF
-,18,TRBV29-1,TRBJ2-3,-,TGCAGCGTTGAAGATCAGTTTGGGGGGACAGCCTTCACAGATACGCAGTATTTT,CSVEDQFGGTAFTDTQYF
-,12,TRBV29-1,TRBJ1-2,-,TGCAGCGTTGAAGAAGCGAGCTATGGCTACACCTTC,CSVEEASYGYTF
-,14,TRBV7-2,TRBJ2-4,TRBD1,TGTGCCAGCAGTCTGACCGGACAGGGTTACATTCAGTACTTC,CASSLTGQGYIQYF
-,15,TRBV10-3,TRBJ1-2,TRBD1,TGTGCCATCAGTTCCGGGACAGGGCCTAACTATGGCTACACCTTC,CAISSGTGPNYGYTF
once,16,TRBV19,TRBJ2-7,-,TGTGCCAGTAGTATAGCCCCGGGGGCGGGAGCCTACGAGCAGTACTTC,CASSIAPGAGAYEQYF
-,16,TRBV4-3,TRBJ1-2,-,TGCGCCAGCAGCCAAATGGGAGACAGGACTAACTATGGCTACACCTTC,CASSQMGDRTNYGYTF
few,12,TRBV29-1,TRBJ2-7,-,TGCAGCGTTGTTGGGGAGCTTTACGAGCAGTACTTC,CSVVGELYEQYF
-,15,TRBV7-8,TRBJ2-1,-,TGTGCCAGCAGCTTAGGTAGCCCCTCCTACAATGAGCAGTTCTTC,CASSLGSPSYNEQFF
-,15,TRBV5-1,TRBJ1-1,TRBD1,TGCGCCAGCAGCCCAGTCCGGGACAGGGCCACTGAAGCTTTCTTT,CASSPVRDRATEAFF
few,14,TRBV27,TRBJ2-7,-,TGTGCCAGCAGTTTCTTCCGGGACTCCTACGAGCAGTACTTC,CASSFFRDSYEQYF
once,14,TRBV19,TRBJ1-2,-,TGTGCCAGTAGTATTGGCGGGAGCAACTATGGCTACACCTTC,CASSIGGSNYGYTF
-,16,TRBV7-9,TRBJ2-5,-,TGTGCCAGCAGCTTTCCCGACAGAGAGTTCCAAGAGACCCAGTACTTC,CASSFPDREFQETQYF
-,14,TRBV5-4,TRBJ1-2,-,TGTGCCAGCAGCGATCCAGTTTCTCGTGATGGCTACACCTTC,CASSDPVSRDGYTF
-,15,TRBV5-1,TRBJ2-5,TRBD1,TGCGCCAGCAGCCAGGACAGGGGGCTTGGAGAGACCCAGTACTTC,CASSQDRGLGETQYF